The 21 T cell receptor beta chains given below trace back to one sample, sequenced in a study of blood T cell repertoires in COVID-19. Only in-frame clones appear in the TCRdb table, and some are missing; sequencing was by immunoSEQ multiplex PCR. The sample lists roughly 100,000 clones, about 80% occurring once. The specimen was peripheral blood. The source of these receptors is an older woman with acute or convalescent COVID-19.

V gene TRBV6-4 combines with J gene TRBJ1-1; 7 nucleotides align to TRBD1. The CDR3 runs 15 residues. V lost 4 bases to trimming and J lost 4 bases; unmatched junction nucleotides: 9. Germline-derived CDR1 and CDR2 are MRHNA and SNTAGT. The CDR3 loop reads CASSGRGQGVTEAFF. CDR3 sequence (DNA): TGTGCCAGCAGTGGGAGAGGGCAGGGGGTCACTGAAGCTTTCTTT.

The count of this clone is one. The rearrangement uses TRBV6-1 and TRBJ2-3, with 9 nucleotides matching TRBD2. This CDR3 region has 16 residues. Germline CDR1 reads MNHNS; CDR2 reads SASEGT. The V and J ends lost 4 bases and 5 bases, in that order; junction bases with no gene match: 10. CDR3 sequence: CASSAPRGGGGDTQYF. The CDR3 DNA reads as TGTGCCAGCAGTGCCCCCCGCGGGGGGGGTGGAGATACGCAGTATTTT.

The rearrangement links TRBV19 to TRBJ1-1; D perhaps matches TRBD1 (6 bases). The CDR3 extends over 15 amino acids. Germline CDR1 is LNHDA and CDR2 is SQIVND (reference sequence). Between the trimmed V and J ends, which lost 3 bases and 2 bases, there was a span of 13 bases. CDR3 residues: CASSILGGANTEAFF. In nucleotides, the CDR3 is TGTGCCAGTAGTATCCTAGGGGGGGCTAACACTGAAGCTTTCTTT.

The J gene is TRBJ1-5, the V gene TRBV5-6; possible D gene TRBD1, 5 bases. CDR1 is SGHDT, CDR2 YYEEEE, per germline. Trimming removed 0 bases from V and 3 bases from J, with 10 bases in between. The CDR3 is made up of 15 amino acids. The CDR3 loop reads CASSLGGGNNQPQHF. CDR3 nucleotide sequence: TGTGCCAGCAGCTTGGGTGGGGGGAACAATCAGCCCCAGCATTTT.

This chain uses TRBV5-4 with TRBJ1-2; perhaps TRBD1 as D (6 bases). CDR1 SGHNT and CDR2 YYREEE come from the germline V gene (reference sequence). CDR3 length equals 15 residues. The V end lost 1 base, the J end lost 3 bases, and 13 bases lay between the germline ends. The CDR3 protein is CASSLSIGTHYGYTF. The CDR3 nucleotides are TGTGCCAGCAGCTTGTCGATTGGGACACACTATGGCTACACCTTC. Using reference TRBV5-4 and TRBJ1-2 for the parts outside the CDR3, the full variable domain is ETGVTQSPTHLIKTRGQQVTLRCSSQSGHNTVSWYQQALGQGPQFIFQYYREEENGRGNFPPRFSGLQFPNYSSELNVNALELDDSALYLCASSLSIGTHYGYTFGSGTRLTVV.

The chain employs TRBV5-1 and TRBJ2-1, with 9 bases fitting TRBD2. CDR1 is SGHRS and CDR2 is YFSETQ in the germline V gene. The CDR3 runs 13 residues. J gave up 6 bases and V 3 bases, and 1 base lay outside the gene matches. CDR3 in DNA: TGCGCCAGCAGCTGGACTAGCGTCAATGAGCAGTTCTTC. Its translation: CASSWTSVNEQFF.

CDR3 residues: CASSSTAPGFGNTIYF. CDR3 coding DNA: TGCGCCAGCAGCTCGACAGCACCAGGGTTCGGAAACACCATATATTTT. The chain uses TRBV5-1 and TRBJ1-3, with D perhaps TRBD1 (5 bases). The CDR3 is made up of 16 amino acids. Trimming left V 3 bases short and J 4 bases short, with 17 bases between. Germline V gene lookup returns CDR1 SGHRS and CDR2 YFSETQ.

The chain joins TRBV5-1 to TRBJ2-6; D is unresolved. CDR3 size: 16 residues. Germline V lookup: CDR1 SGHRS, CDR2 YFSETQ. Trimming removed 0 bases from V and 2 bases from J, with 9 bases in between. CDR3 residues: CASSLDSSTGANVLTF. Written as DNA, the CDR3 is TGCGCCAGCAGCTTGGACAGTTCTACTGGGGCCAACGTCCTGACTTTC.

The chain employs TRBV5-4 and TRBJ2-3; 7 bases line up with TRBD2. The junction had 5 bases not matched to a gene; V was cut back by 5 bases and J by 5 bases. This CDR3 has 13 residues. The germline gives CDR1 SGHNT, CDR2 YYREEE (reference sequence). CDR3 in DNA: TGTGCCAGCAGAGGCGGGAGAAGAGATACGCAGTATTTT. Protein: CASRGGRRDTQYF.

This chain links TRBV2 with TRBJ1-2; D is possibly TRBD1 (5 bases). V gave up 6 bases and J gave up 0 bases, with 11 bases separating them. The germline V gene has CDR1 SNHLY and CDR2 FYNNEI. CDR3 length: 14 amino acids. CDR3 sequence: CASRNRIANYGYTF. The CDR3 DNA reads TGTGCCAGCAGGAACAGGATTGCTAACTATGGCTACACCTTC.

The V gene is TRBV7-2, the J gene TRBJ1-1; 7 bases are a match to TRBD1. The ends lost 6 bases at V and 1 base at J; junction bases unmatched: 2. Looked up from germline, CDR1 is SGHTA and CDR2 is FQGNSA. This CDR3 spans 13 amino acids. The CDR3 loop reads CASRRQGNTEAFF. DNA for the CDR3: TGTGCCAGCAGGAGACAGGGGAACACTGAAGCTTTCTTT.

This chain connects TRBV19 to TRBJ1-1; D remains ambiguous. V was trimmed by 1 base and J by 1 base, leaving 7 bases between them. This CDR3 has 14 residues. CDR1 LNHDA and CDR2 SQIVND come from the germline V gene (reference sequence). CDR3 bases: TGTGCCAGTAGTATAGGCGTCGCGAACACTGAAGCTTTCTTT. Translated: CASSIGVANTEAFF.

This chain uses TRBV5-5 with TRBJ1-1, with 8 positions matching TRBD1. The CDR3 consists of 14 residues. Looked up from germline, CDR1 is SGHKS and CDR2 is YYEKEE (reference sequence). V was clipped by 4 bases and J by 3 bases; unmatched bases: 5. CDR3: CASSKGQGYTEAFF. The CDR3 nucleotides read TGTGCCAGCAGCAAAGGACAGGGCTACACTGAAGCTTTCTTT.

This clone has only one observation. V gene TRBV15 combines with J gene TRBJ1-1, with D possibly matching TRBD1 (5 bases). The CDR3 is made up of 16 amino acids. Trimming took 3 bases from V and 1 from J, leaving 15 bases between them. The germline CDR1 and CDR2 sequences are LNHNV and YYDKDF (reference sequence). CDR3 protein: CATSRYVTGGNTEAFF. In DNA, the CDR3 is TGTGCCACCAGCAGGTACGTAACAGGCGGGAACACTGAAGCTTTCTTT.

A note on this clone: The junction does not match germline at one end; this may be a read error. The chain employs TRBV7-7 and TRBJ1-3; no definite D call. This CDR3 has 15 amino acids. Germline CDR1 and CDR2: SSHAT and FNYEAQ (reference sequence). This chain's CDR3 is CASSLGHGAGNTIYF. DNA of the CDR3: TGTGCTAGCAGCTTAGGGCATGGAGCTGGAAACACCATATATTTT.

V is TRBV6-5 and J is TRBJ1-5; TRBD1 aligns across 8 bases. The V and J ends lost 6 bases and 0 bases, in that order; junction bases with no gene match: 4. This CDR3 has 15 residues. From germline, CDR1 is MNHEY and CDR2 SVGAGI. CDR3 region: CASRSRGPSNQPQHF. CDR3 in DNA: TGTGCCAGCAGAAGCAGGGGGCCTAGCAATCAGCCCCAGCATTTT.

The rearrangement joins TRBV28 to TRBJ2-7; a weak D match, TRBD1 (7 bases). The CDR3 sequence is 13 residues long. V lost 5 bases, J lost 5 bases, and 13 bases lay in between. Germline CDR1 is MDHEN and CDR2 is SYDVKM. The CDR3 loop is CASSPGGLDEQYF. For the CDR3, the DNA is TGTGCCAGCAGTCCAGGGGGGTTGGACGAGCAGTACTTC.

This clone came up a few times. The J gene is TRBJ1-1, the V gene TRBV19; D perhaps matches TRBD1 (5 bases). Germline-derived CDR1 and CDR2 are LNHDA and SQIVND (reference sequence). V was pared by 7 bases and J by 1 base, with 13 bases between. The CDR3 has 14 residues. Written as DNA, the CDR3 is TGTGCCAGTACCGTCATCACAGGGAACACTGAAGCTTTCTTT. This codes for CASTVITGNTEAFF.

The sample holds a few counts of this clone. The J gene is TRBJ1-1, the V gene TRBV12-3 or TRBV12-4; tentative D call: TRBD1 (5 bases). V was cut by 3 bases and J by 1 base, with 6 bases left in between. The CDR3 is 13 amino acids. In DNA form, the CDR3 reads TGTGCCAGCAGTTTGGGGGGGAACACTGAAGCTTTCTTT. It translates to CASSLGGNTEAFF.

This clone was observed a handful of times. This CDR3 is CASSYTGPSSGNTIYF. The CDR3 nucleotides read TGTGCCAGCAGCTACACTGGGCCGAGCTCTGGAAACACCATATATTTT. This chain connects TRBV7-3 to TRBJ1-3; D is unclear. Germline lookup yields CDR1 SGHTA and CDR2 FQGTGA. The CDR3 has 16 amino acids. The V and J ends lost 4 bases and 0 bases respectively, with 13 bases between them.

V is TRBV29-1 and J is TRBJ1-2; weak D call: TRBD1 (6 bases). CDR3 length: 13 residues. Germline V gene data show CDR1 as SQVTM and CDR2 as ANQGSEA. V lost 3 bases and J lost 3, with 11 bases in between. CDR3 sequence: CSVDRGGDYGYTF. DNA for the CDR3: TGCAGCGTTGATAGGGGGGGAGACTATGGCTACACCTTC.